Listed below are T cell receptor beta chains from one sample, sequenced in a study of early T cells in non-severe SARS-CoV-2 infection. MiXCR, applied by TCRdb to the 5' RACE reads, yields one record per CDR3 protein. The table has around 50,000 distinct CDR3 sequences, about 10% seen once; the top ten hold over 6.5%. What was sequenced was whole blood. The receptors here all came from an adult who was a healthcare worker with PCR-confirmed SARS-CoV-2 infection or an uninfected control (not recorded which). The CDR3 runs from the conserved cysteine through the conserved F or W. Each record gives: CDR3 DNA, CDR3 protein, clone size, D gene, V gene, J gene. A D gene is named only where the DNA matches it firmly. Expanded clones get a size class; other rows say once, few or many, or leave the size out.

DNA: TGTGCCAGCAGTACGGTTAACAATCAGCCCCAGCATTTT
CDR3: CASSTVNNQPQHF
size: few
D: -
V: TRBV28
J: TRBJ1-5

DNA: TGTGCCAGCAGCTTAAGGACGGGCGGCGGTGAGCAGTTCTTC
CDR3: CASSLRTGGGEQFF
size: once
D: -
V: TRBV7-3
J: TRBJ2-1

DNA: TGCAGCGTTGAACCCTCAAGAATGAACACTGAAGCTTTCTTT
CDR3: CSVEPSRMNTEAFF
size: -
D: -
V: TRBV29-1
J: TRBJ1-1

DNA: TGCGCCAGCAGCCCTCCAACTTTGTCTGGGGCCAACGTCCTGACTTTC
CDR3: CASSPPTLSGANVLTF
size: many
D: -
V: TRBV5-1
J: TRBJ2-6

DNA: TGTGCCTGGGCCGGGACCACTGAAGCTTTCTTT
CDR3: CAWAGTTEAFF
size: many
D: -
V: TRBV30
J: TRBJ1-1

DNA: TGTGCCAGCCACTTAGGGGGAGAAGCTTTCTTT
CDR3: CASHLGGEAFF
size: few
D: -
V: TRBV11-2
J: TRBJ1-1

DNA: TGTGCCTGTTCACCACAGGGGAATGAAGCTTTCTTT
CDR3: CACSPQGNEAFF
size: few
D: TRBD1
V: TRBV30
J: TRBJ1-1

DNA: TGCAGCGTTGCCATCTCAGGGGACACCTACGAGCAGTACTTC
CDR3: CSVAISGDTYEQYF
size: many
D: -
V: TRBV29-1
J: TRBJ2-7

DNA: TGTGCCAGCTCACCAAAGCCGGGGAGGGAGGCTGAAGCTTTCTTT
CDR3: CASSPKPGREAEAFF
size: few
D: -
V: TRBV18
J: TRBJ1-1

DNA: TGTGCCAGCATTGGAGGGGCGGGAGTGAACACTGAAGCTTTCTTT
CDR3: CASIGGAGVNTEAFF
size: many
D: -
V: TRBV28
J: TRBJ1-1

DNA: TGCAGTGCTCGAGGTGTGTCTGGGGCCAACGTCCTGACTTTC
CDR3: CSARGVSGANVLTF
size: few
D: -
V: TRBV20-1
J: TRBJ2-6

DNA: TGTGCCAGTCAGGGAGGGGCCGGGGAGCTGTTTTTT
CDR3: CASQGGAGELFF
size: many
D: TRBD2
V: TRBV19
J: TRBJ2-2

DNA: TGTGCCAGCAGCTTAGAGGGTGGACCTGAGCAGTTCTTC
CDR3: CASSLEGGPEQFF
size: -
D: -
V: TRBV7-9
J: TRBJ2-1

DNA: TGCGCCAGCAGCTCTCAGCCCTACAGCTACGAGCAGTACTTC
CDR3: CASSSQPYSYEQYF
size: -
D: -
V: TRBV5-1
J: TRBJ2-7

DNA: TGTGCCTGGAGTACTCACCTCCGGGCAGATACGCAGTATTTT
CDR3: CAWSTHLRADTQYF
size: few
D: -
V: TRBV30
J: TRBJ2-3

DNA: TGCAGCGGCCGGGACAGCCAAGAGACCCAGTACTTC
CDR3: CSGRDSQETQYF
size: many
D: TRBD1
V: TRBV29-1
J: TRBJ2-5

DNA: TGTGCCAGCAGCCCGCGGGGTTACGAGCAGTACTTC
CDR3: CASSPRGYEQYF
size: few
D: -
V: TRBV7-9
J: TRBJ2-7

DNA: TGTGCCAGCAGCTTAGACAGAGTGGACACTGAAGCTTTCTTT
CDR3: CASSLDRVDTEAFF
size: many
D: -
V: TRBV11-2
J: TRBJ1-1

DNA: TGTGCCAGCACCCTCCAGTGGGGGGACAATGAGCAGTTCTTC
CDR3: CASTLQWGDNEQFF
size: many
D: -
V: TRBV11-2
J: TRBJ2-1

DNA: TGCAGCGGAAGGGAATTCGTGAACACTGAAGCTTTCTTT
CDR3: CSGREFVNTEAFF
size: few
D: -
V: TRBV29-1
J: TRBJ1-1

DNA: TGCAGTGCTAAATCCCGGGAGCTCCCTGGCGGGGAGCTGTTTTTT
CDR3: CSAKSRELPGGELFF
size: -
D: -
V: TRBV20-1
J: TRBJ2-2

DNA: TGTGCCAGCAGCTCATCGATATCCTACGAGCAGTACTTC
CDR3: CASSSSISYEQYF
size: few
D: -
V: TRBV6-5
J: TRBJ2-7

DNA: TGTGCCAGCAGTTTCCTGGGACAGAATGAGCAGTTCTTC
CDR3: CASSFLGQNEQFF
size: -
D: TRBD1
V: TRBV6-5
J: TRBJ2-1

DNA: TGCAGCGTTAGCAAAGAGACCCAGTACTTC
CDR3: CSVSKETQYF
size: -
D: -
V: TRBV29-1
J: TRBJ2-5

DNA: TGTGCCAGCAGTTTACGCGGGACAGATACGCAGTATTTT
CDR3: CASSLRGTDTQYF
size: few
D: -
V: TRBV27
J: TRBJ2-3

DNA: TGTGCCAGCTCACTTATGGTACAGGACGGCTACACCTTC
CDR3: CASSLMVQDGYTF
size: many
D: -
V: TRBV18
J: TRBJ1-2